Listed below are T cell receptor beta chains from one sample, sequenced in a study of T cell repertoires in cytomegalovirus infection. TCRdb redid the calling of the reads with MiXCR, one entry per CDR3 protein. The sample holds 150,000 to 200,000 distinct CDR3 sequences, roughly 28% seen once. Sequences were obtained from PBMCs. These receptors all come from a human donor in good health (CMV status not recorded). Some clones in this sample may be carry-over from other donors' samples. Both conserved end residues are part of each CDR3. A D gene is named only where the DNA matches it firmly. Not all rows give a size; the values are once, few, many and, for expanded clones, a class.

V gene	CDR3 length	clone size	D gene	J gene	CDR3 protein	CDR3 DNA
TRBV12-5	20	few	TRBD1	TRBJ1-6	CASGLVLGGETGNYNSPLHF	TGTGCTAGTGGTTTGGTCCTGGGGGGGGAGACAGGGAACTATAATTCACCCCTCCACTTT
TRBV5-4	17	-	-	TRBJ1-6	CASSPGSSGTYNSPLHF	TGTGCCAGCAGCCCTGGGTCTTCGGGAACCTATAATTCACCCCTCCACTTT
TRBV29-1	12	few	-	TRBJ1-1	CSVVQGNTEAFF	TGCAGCGTTGTTCAGGGAAACACTGAAGCTTTCTTT
TRBV4-1	16	-	TRBD1	TRBJ1-1	CASSQFSGTGDLEAFF	TGCGCCAGCAGCCAATTTTCCGGGACAGGTGACCTAGAAGCTTTCTTT
TRBV5-1	15	-	-	TRBJ2-7	CASSLKGGGSYEQYF	TGCGCCAGCAGCTTGAAAGGAGGGGGCTCCTACGAGCAGTACTTC
TRBV20-1	16	-	TRBD1	TRBJ1-5	CSARRDGTALNQPQHF	TGCAGTGCCCGAAGAGACGGGACAGCACTCAATCAGCCCCAGCATTTT
TRBV20-1	13	-	TRBD2	TRBJ2-7	CSGTGTSPYEQYF	TGCAGTGGTACCGGGACTAGTCCCTACGAGCAGTACTTC
TRBV12-3/TRBV12-4	15	-	-	TRBJ1-6	CASSPPRGLGSPLHF	TGTGCCAGCAGCCCCCCCCGGGGCCTGGGATCACCCCTCCACTTT
TRBV7-2	15	-	TRBD2	TRBJ2-7	CASSSQGGGMEKLYF	TGTGCCAGCAGCTCACAGGGCGGGGGGATGGAGAAGCTGTACTTC
TRBV7-3	13	-	TRBD2	TRBJ2-4	CASSLGSGDIQYF	TGTGCCAGCAGCTTGGGCAGCGGGGACATTCAGTACTTC
TRBV6-1	13	-	-	TRBJ2-7	CALGQVTTYEQYF	TGTGCCCTTGGCCAGGTAACGACCTACGAGCAGTACTTC
TRBV11-1	12	-	-	TRBJ2-5	CASSLNAETQYF	TGTGCCAGCAGCTTAAATGCGGAGACCCAGTACTTC
TRBV6-2/TRBV6-3	13	-	-	TRBJ2-7	CASSSQEGDKQYF	TGTGCCAGCAGCTCCCAGGAGGGGGATAAGCAGTACTTC
TRBV12-3/TRBV12-4	14	many	TRBD1	TRBJ1-4	CASSPGQGRGKLFF	TGTGCCAGCAGTCCAGGACAGGGACGAGGAAAACTGTTTTTT
TRBV6-1	13	-	-	TRBJ1-1	CASSVQGSTEAFF	TGTGCCAGCAGTGTCCAAGGTTCGACTGAAGCTTTCTTT
TRBV7-2	15	-	-	TRBJ1-1	CASNRGGAGNTEAFF	TGTGCCAGCAATCGAGGGGGGGCGGGAAACACTGAAGCTTTCTTT
TRBV7-2	14	-	TRBD1	TRBJ1-4	CASSADRGNEKLFF	TGTGCCAGCAGCGCGGACAGGGGAAATGAAAAACTGTTTTTT
TRBV7-2	13	few	-	TRBJ1-1	CASSAGPNTEAFF	TGTGCCAGCAGCGCGGGTCCGAACACTGAAGCTTTCTTT
TRBV12-3/TRBV12-4	18	-	-	TRBJ1-6	CASSLAGALPHYNSPLHF	TGTGCCAGCAGTTTAGCGGGGGCGCTTCCACACTATAATTCACCCCTCCACTTT
TRBV5-4	17	few	TRBD1	TRBJ1-2	CASSLELGQGADYGYTF	TGTGCCAGCAGCTTGGAATTAGGACAGGGGGCTGACTATGGCTACACCTTC
TRBV11-1	14	many	-	TRBJ2-1	CASSRGMGANEQFF	TGTGCCAGCAGTCGGGGGATGGGGGCGAATGAGCAGTTCTTC
TRBV20-1	15	few	TRBD1	TRBJ1-2	CSARDRTGSHYGYTF	TGCAGTGCTAGAGACCGGACAGGGTCCCACTATGGCTACACCTTC
TRBV6-6	15	-	TRBD1	TRBJ1-5	CASNQDRQGYQPQHF	TGTGCCAGCAACCAGGACCGACAGGGTTACCAGCCCCAGCATTTT
TRBV7-2	19	many	TRBD1	TRBJ1-2	CASSTNHQRQGKLVKGYTF	TGTGCCAGCAGCACTAACCACCAACGACAGGGGAAGTTAGTAAAGGGCTACACCTTC
TRBV2	13	many	-	TRBJ1-2	CASSPPEGVRDTF	TGTGCCAGCAGTCCTCCCGAGGGAGTCCGGGACACCTTC
TRBV9	14	-	-	TRBJ1-2	CASSPPSTGHGYTF	TGTGCCAGCAGCCCCCCCTCTACAGGGCATGGCTACACCTTC
TRBV7-2	15	many	TRBD1	TRBJ1-3	CASSVSPGGGNTIYF	TGTGCCAGCAGCGTATCTCCAGGGGGCGGAAACACCATATATTTT
TRBV12-3/TRBV12-4	12	few	-	TRBJ2-7	CASQGGRYEQYF	TGTGCCAGCCAGGGTGGTAGGTACGAGCAGTACTTC
TRBV11-2	15	-	TRBD1	TRBJ2-5	CASSSRTGGPETQYF	TGTGCCAGCAGCTCCCGGACAGGGGGGCCGGAGACCCAGTACTTC
TRBV12-3/TRBV12-4	15	many	TRBD1	TRBJ2-7	CASRQTGDLSYEQYF	TGTGCCAGCAGGCAGACAGGGGATTTGTCCTACGAGCAGTACTTC
TRBV29-1	15	few	-	TRBJ1-2	CSVEGLGPGRYGYTF	TGCAGCGTTGAAGGTTTGGGCCCGGGGCGGTATGGCTACACCTTC
TRBV6-2/TRBV6-3	13	-	-	TRBJ1-2	CASGSWTVYGYTF	TGTGCCAGCGGTTCTTGGACAGTATATGGCTACACCTTC
TRBV28	14	-	-	TRBJ1-1	CASSAPTGSTEAFF	TGTGCCAGCAGTGCCCCTACAGGGTCCACTGAAGCTTTCTTT
TRBV7-8	14	few	-	TRBJ2-7	CASSLASGSYEQYF	TGTGCCAGCAGCCTCGCTTCGGGCTCCTACGAGCAGTACTTC
TRBV7-2	17	many	TRBD1	TRBJ1-5	CASSPHRTGLGNQPQHF	TGTGCCAGCAGCCCCCACCGGACAGGGCTGGGTAATCAGCCCCAGCATTTT
TRBV20-1	13	-	-	TRBJ1-1	CSAREGSNTEAFF	TGCAGTGCTAGAGAGGGGTCGAACACTGAAGCTTTCTTT
TRBV29-1	16	few	-	TRBJ1-4	CSADVRTGATNEKLFF	TGCAGCGCCGACGTCCGGACGGGGGCAACTAATGAAAAACTGTTTTTT
TRBV19	15	-	-	TRBJ1-1	CASSSEWAGKAEAFF	TGTGCCAGTAGTTCTGAGTGGGCTGGGAAGGCTGAAGCTTTCTTT
TRBV7-8	14	-	-	TRBJ1-4	CASSPYRVGEKLFF	TGTGCCAGCAGCCCCTACAGGGTTGGTGAAAAACTGTTTTTT
TRBV2	12	-	-	TRBJ1-1	CASSDWHPEAFF	TGTGCCAGCAGTGATTGGCACCCTGAAGCTTTCTTT
TRBV6-5	16	-	-	TRBJ2-5	CASSKSGKAAQETQYF	TGTGCCAGCAGTAAAAGTGGAAAGGCGGCCCAAGAGACCCAGTACTTC
TRBV7-9	14	-	-	TRBJ2-6	CASDSDSGANVLTF	TGTGCCAGTGATTCGGACTCTGGGGCCAACGTCCTGACTTTC
TRBV19	14	-	-	TRBJ1-5	CATSFLVSNQPQHF	TGTGCCACGTCCTTTTTGGTTAGCAATCAGCCCCAGCATTTT
TRBV7-2	15	-	TRBD1	TRBJ2-5	CASSLGQGGRVTQYF	TGTGCCAGCAGCTTGGGACAGGGGGGCAGAGTGACCCAGTACTTC
TRBV7-2	13	-	-	TRBJ1-2	CASSLPGPAGYTF	TGTGCCAGCAGCTTACCGGGGCCGGCGGGCTACACCTTC
TRBV7-3	15	few	-	TRBJ1-2	CASSFGAGGSDGYTF	TGTGCCAGCAGCTTTGGGGCAGGAGGGTCGGATGGCTACACCTTC
TRBV20-1	17	few	TRBD2	TRBJ2-5	CSASDPAGLASKETQYF	TGCAGTGCTAGTGATCCCGCGGGACTAGCCTCAAAAGAGACCCAGTACTTC
TRBV10-3	14	-	-	TRBJ2-7	CAISTGTESYEQYF	TGTGCCATCAGTACCGGGACCGAGTCCTACGAGCAGTACTTC
TRBV12-3/TRBV12-4	14	-	-	TRBJ1-2	CASSFLPGAKGYTF	TGTGCCAGCAGTTTCCTCCCCGGGGCGAAGGGCTACACCTTC
TRBV28	14	-	-	TRBJ1-2	CASTTNPGNYGYTF	TGTGCCAGCACCACGAACCCAGGGAACTATGGCTACACCTTC
TRBV20-1	12	-	-	TRBJ1-1	CSAIPTESEAFF	TGCAGTGCTATTCCGACAGAATCCGAAGCTTTCTTT
TRBV6-5	16	-	TRBD1	TRBJ1-1	CASSYPPGQGNTEAFF	TGTGCCAGCAGTTACCCTCCGGGACAGGGGAACACTGAAGCTTTCTTT
TRBV7-2	17	-	-	TRBJ2-1	CASSLYYDSSSYNEQFF	TGTGCCAGCAGCTTATATTACGATTCGAGCTCCTACAATGAGCAGTTCTTC
TRBV7-2	13	many	-	TRBJ2-5	CASSALGVETQYF	TGTGCCAGCAGCGCCTTGGGAGTTGAGACCCAGTACTTC
TRBV5-4	12	-	TRBD1	TRBJ2-7	CAARDSSYEQYF	TGTGCCGCCCGGGACAGTTCCTACGAGCAGTACTTC
TRBV20-1	15	-	-	TRBJ1-1	CSARDRRERNTEAFF	TGCAGTGCTAGAGATCGCAGGGAAAGGAACACTGAAGCTTTCTTT
TRBV6-2/TRBV6-3	14	few	-	TRBJ1-2	CASKALDRPYGYTF	TGTGCCAGCAAGGCCCTCGACAGGCCATATGGCTACACCTTC